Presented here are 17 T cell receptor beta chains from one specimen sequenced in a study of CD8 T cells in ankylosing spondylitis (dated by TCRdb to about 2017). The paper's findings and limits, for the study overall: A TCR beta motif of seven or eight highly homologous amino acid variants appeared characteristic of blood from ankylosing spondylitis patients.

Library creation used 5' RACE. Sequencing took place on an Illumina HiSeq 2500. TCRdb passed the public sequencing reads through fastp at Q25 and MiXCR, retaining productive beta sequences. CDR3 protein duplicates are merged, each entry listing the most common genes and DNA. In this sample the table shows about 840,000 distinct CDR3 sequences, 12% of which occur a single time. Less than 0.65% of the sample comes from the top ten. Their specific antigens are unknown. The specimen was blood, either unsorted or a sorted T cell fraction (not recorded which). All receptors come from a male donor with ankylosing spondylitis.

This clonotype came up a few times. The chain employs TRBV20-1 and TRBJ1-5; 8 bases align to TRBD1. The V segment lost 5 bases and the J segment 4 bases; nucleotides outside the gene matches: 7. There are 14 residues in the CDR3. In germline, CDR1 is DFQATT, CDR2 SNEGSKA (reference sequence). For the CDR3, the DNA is TGCAGTGCTCTGACAGGGGTTTTGAATCAGCCCCAGCATTTT. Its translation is CSALTGVLNQPQHF.

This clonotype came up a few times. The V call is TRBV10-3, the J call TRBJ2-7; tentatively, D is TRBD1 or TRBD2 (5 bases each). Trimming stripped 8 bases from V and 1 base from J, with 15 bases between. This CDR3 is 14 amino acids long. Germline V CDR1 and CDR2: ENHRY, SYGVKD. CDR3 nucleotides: TGTGCCATCCGGGGCCAGGCGCATTCCTACGAGCAGTACTTC. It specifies CAIRGQAHSYEQYF.

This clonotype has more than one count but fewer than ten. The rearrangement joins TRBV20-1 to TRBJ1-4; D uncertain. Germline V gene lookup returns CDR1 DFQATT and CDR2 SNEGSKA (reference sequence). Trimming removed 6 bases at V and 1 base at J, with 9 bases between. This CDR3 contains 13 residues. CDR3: CSAPGETNEKLFF. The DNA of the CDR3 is TGCAGTGCACCGGGTGAAACTAATGAAAAACTGTTTTTT.

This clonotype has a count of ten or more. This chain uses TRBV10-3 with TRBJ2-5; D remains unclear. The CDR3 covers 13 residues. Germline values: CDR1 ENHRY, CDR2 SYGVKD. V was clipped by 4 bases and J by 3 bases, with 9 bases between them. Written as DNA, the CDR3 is TGTGCCATCAGTGTATTCAGTGAAGAGACCCAGTACTTC. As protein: CAISVFSEETQYF.

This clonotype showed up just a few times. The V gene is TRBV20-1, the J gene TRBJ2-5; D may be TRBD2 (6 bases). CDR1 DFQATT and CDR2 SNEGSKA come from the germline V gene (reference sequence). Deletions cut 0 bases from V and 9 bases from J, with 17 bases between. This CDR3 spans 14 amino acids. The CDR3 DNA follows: TGCAGTGCTAGAGATAGGATTAGCGGAGCGTCCCAGTACTTC. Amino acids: CSARDRISGASQYF.

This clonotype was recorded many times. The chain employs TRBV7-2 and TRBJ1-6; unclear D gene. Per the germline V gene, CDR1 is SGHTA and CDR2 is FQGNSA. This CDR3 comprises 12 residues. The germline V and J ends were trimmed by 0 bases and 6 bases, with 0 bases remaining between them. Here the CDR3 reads CASSLANSPLHF. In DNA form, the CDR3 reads TGTGCCAGCAGCTTAGCTAATTCACCCCTCCACTTT.

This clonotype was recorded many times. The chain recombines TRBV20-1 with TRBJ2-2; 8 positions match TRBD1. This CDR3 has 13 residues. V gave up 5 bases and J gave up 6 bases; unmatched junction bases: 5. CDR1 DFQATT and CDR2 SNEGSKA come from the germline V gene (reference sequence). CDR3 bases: TGCAGTGCTCCCTCCAGGGGGCCCGGGGAGCTGTTTTTT. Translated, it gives CSAPSRGPGELFF.

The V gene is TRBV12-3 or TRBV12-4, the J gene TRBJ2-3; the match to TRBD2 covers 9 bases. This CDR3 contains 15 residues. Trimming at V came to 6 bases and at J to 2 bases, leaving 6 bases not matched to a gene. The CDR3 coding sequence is TGTGCCAGCAGCCGACTAGCGGAGGTCACAGATACGCAGTATTTT. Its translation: CASSRLAEVTDTQYF.

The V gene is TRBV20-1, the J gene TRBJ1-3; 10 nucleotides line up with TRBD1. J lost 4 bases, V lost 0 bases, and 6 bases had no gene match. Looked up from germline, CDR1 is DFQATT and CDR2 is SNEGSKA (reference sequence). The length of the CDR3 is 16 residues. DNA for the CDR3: TGCAGTGCTAGAGATTCGGACAGGGGGTCCGGAAACACCATATATTTT. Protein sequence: CSARDSDRGSGNTIYF.

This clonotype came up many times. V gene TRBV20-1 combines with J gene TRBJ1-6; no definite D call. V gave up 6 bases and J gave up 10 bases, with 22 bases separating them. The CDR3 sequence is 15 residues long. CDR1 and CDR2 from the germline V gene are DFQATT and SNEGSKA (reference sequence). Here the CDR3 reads CSANTPPGVVSPLHF. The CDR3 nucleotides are TGCAGTGCCAATACCCCCCCAGGCGTCGTATCACCCCTCCACTTT.

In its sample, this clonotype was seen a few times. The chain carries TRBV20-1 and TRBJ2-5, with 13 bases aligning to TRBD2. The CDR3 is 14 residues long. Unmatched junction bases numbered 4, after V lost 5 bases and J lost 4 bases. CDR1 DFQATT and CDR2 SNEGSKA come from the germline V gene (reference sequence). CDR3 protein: CSAPRTSGRETQYF. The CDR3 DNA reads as TGCAGTGCTCCCCGGACTAGCGGGAGAGAGACCCAGTACTTC.

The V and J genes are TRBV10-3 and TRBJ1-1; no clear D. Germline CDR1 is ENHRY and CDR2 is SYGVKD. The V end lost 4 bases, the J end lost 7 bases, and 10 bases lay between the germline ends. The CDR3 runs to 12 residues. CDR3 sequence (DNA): TGTGCCATCAGTGCCCCCGATAGTGAAGCTTTCTTT. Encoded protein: CAISAPDSEAFF.

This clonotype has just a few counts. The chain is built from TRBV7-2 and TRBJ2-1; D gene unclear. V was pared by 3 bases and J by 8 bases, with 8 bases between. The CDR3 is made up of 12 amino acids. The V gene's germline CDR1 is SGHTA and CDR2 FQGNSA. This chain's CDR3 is CASSFSRHEQFF. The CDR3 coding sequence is TGTGCCAGCAGCTTTTCAAGGCATGAGCAGTTCTTC.

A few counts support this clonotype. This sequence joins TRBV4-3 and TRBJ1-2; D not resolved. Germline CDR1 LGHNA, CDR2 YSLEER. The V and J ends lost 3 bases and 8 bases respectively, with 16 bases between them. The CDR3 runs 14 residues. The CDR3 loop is CASSHQSRIGGYTF. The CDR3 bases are TGCGCCAGCAGCCACCAATCGCGGATAGGCGGCTACACCTTC.

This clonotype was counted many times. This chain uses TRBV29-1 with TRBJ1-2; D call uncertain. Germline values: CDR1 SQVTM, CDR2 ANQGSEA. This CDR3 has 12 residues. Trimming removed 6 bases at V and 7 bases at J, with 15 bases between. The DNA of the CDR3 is TGCAGCGTCTTAATCGCGGACTTTGGCTACACCTTC. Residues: CSVLIADFGYTF.

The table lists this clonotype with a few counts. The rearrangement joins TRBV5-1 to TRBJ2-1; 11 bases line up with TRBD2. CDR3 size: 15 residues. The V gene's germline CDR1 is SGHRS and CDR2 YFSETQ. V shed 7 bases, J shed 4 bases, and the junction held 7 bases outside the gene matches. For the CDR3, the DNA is TGCGCCAGCGGAATGGGACTAGCGGAATACAATGAGCAGTTCTTC. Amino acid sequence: CASGMGLAEYNEQFF. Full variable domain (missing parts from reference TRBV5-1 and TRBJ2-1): KAGVTQTPRYLIKTRGQQVTLSCSPISGHRSVSWYQQTPGQGLQFLFEYFSETQRNKGNFPGRFSGRQFSNSRSEMNVSTLELGDSALYLCASGMGLAEYNEQFFGPGTRLTVL.

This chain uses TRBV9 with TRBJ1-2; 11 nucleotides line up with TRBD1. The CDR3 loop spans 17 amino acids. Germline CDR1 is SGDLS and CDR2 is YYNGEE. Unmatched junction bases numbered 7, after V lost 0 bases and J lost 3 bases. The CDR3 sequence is CASSVGTGGLEDYGYTF. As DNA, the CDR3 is TGTGCCAGCAGCGTAGGGACAGGGGGCTTGGAGGACTATGGCTACACCTTC.